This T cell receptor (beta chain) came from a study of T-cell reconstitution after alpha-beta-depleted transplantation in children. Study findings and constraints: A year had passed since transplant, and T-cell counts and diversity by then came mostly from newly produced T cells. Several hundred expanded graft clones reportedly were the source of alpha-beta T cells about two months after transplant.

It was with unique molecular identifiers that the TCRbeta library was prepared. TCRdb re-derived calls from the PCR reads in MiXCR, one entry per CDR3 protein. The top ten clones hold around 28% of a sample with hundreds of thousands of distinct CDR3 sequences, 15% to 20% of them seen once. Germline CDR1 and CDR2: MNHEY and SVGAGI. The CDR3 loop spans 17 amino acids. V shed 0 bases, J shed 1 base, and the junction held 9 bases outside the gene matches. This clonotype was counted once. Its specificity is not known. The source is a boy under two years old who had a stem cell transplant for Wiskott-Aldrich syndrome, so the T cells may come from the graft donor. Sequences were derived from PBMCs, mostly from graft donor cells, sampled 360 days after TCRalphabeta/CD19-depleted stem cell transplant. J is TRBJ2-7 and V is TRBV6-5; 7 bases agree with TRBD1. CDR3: CASSYSLPTGPSYEQYF. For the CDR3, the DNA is TGTGCCAGCAGTTACTCTCTTCCGACAGGGCCGTCCTACGAGCAGTACTTC.